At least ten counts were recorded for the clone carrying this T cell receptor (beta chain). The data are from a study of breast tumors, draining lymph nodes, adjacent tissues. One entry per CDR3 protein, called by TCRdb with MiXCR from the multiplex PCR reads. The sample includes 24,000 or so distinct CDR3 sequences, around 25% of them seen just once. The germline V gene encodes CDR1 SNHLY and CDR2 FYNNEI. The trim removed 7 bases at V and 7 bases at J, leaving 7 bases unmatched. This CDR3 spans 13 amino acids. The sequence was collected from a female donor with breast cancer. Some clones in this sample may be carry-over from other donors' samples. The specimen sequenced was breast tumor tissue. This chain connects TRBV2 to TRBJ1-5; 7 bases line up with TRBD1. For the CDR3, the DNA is TGTGCCAGCACCCGAACAGGGGACCAGCCCCAGCATTTT. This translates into CASTRTGDQPQHF.